This T cell receptor beta chain comes out of a study of CD8+ T cells in alopecia areata. cDNA prepared by RNA extraction and subsequent reverse transcription served as the template for sequencing. The data were produced by immunoSEQ multiplex PCR, yet TCRdb's version contains in-frame clones alone and is incomplete. Counted here are 220,000 or so clones, 57% occurring once; the ten biggest clones make up around 0.44%. The length of the CDR3 is 12 residues. The germline V gene has CDR1 SGHTA and CDR2 FQGTGA. V gave up 6 bases and J gave up 9 bases; unmatched junction bases: 5. Collected material from alopecia areata patients comprised lesional scalp punch biopsies and peripheral blood.

The J gene is TRBJ2-1, the V gene TRBV7-3, with 7 bases fitting TRBD1. The receptor was isolated from a human donor with alopecia areata. The specimen was CD4+ T cells sorted from blood, collected at week 0. Here the CDR3 reads CASSDRESEQFF. The DNA for the CDR3 is TGTGCCAGCAGTGACAGGGAGAGTGAGCAGTTCTTC.